These 20 T cell receptor beta chains share one sample of origin, sequenced in a study of Graves' ophthalmopathy and Graves' hyperthyroidism. Amplified material comprised TCR beta CDR3 regions derived from RNA transcripts. An opening RT-PCR round employed HTBI primers and preceded a second-round multiplex PCR. TCRdb recomputed calls from the multiplex PCR reads with MiXCR, one row per CDR3 protein. The sample lists approximately 540,000 distinct CDR3 sequences; about 35% were seen once. Sequencing was done on a sample of peripheral blood or thyroid tissue (not recorded which). Source of these receptors: an adult man with Graves' hyperthyroidism.

This clonotype has a handful of counts. This rearrangement joins TRBV20-1 to TRBJ1-1; 7 nucleotides align to TRBD1. The CDR3 contains 13 residues. CDR1 and CDR2 (germline): DFQATT, SNEGSKA (reference sequence). DNA for the CDR3: TGCAGCGCACAGGGGTCAGGAAACACTGAAGCTTTCTTT. Translation: CSAQGSGNTEAFF.

This clonotype was picked up a small number of times. The V call is TRBV12-3 or TRBV12-4, the J call TRBJ1-1; D ambiguous. The CDR3 runs to 13 residues. V lost 7 bases and J 4 bases, leaving 13 bases between the germline ends. The CDR3 sequence is CASIGQIGTEAFF. CDR3 bases: TGTGCCAGCATTGGGCAGATTGGCACTGAAGCTTTCTTT.

The V gene is TRBV5-1, the J gene TRBJ2-5; D is uncertain. Germline CDR1 SGHRS, CDR2 YFSETQ. V lost 4 bases, J lost 5 bases, and 15 bases lay in between. The length of the CDR3 is 14 residues. This chain's CDR3 is CASSLNHPGETQYF. The CDR3 DNA sequence: TGCGCCAGCAGCCTGAACCACCCTGGGGAGACCCAGTACTTC. The complete variable domain, with remaining parts taken from reference TRBV5-1 and TRBJ2-5, reads KAGVTQTPRYLIKTRGQQVTLSCSPISGHRSVSWYQQTPGQGLQFLFEYFSETQRNKGNFPGRFSGRQFSNSRSEMNVSTLELGDSALYLCASSLNHPGETQYFGPGTRLLVL.

Many counts were recorded for this clonotype. The chain couples TRBV19 to TRBJ1-4; maybe TRBD1 (6 bases). From germline, CDR1 is LNHDA and CDR2 SQIVND (reference sequence). The V end lost 0 bases, the J end lost 13 bases, and 12 bases lay between the germline ends. The CDR3 loop spans 13 amino acids. CDR3 loop: CASSIDPGVSLFF. The CDR3 DNA reads TGTGCCAGTAGTATAGACCCAGGGGTATCACTGTTTTTT.

This clonotype was observed at least ten times. The chain links TRBV12-3 or TRBV12-4 to TRBJ2-5; 7 bases line up with TRBD1. J lost 1 base, V lost 5 bases, and 7 bases had no gene match. The CDR3 is 15 residues long. DNA of the CDR3: TGTGCCAGCAGTCGAGACAGGGTTGGCCAAGAGACCCAGTACTTC. Its translation: CASSRDRVGQETQYF.

This clonotype was counted at least ten times. The chain joins TRBV14 to TRBJ2-7; D might be TRBD1 (6 bases). The germline gives CDR1 SGHDN, CDR2 FVKESK. The CDR3 has 15 residues. The V end was cut by 2 bases, the J end by 0 bases, with 11 bases between. The CDR3 bases are TGTGCCAGCAGCCAACTACAGGGACCCTCCTACGAGCAGTACTTC. Translated: CASSQLQGPSYEQYF.

The chain couples TRBV20-1 to TRBJ2-3; D remains ambiguous. The CDR3 has 14 amino acids. Germline V gene data show CDR1 as DFQATT and CDR2 as SNEGSKA (reference sequence). V was clipped by 2 bases and J by 0 bases, with 9 bases between them. The CDR3 sequence: CSARSLGSTDTQYF. The CDR3 bases are TGCAGTGCTAGATCTCTCGGAAGCACAGATACGCAGTATTTT.

This clonotype was seen ten or more times. This rearrangement joins TRBV20-1 to TRBJ2-7; 10 bases agree with TRBD2. Unmatched junction bases numbered 7, after V lost 0 bases and J lost 5 bases. Germline V gives CDR1 DFQATT, CDR2 SNEGSKA (reference sequence). The CDR3 has 15 residues. CDR3 residues: CSARDYSGTSDEQYF. CDR3 nucleotides: TGCAGTGCTAGAGATTACTCCGGGACTAGCGACGAGCAGTACTTC.

This clonotype was detected many times. V is TRBV4-1 and J is TRBJ2-7; D call uncertain. CDR3 length: 15 amino acids. The V and J ends lost 1 base and 3 bases respectively, with 13 bases between them. The germline gives CDR1 MGHRA, CDR2 YSYEKL. CDR3 nucleotide sequence: TGCGCCAGCAGCCAAGTCAGTGATACCATCTACGAGCAGTACTTC. Residues: CASSQVSDTIYEQYF.

The rearrangement links TRBV3-1 to TRBJ2-7; possibly TRBD1 or TRBD2 for D (5 bases each). The CDR3 spans 16 residues. Trimming removed 2 bases from V and 4 bases from J, with 18 bases in between. Looked up from germline, CDR1 is LGHDT and CDR2 is YNNKEL (reference sequence). The CDR3 loop is CASSQFRGRSIYEQYF. CDR3 sequence (DNA): TGTGCCAGCAGCCAATTCCGGGGCAGATCCATATACGAGCAGTACTTC.

The CDR3 loop is CASSPLGAGLRNTEAFF. CDR3 coding DNA: TGTGCCAGCAGCCCCCTGGGGGCAGGGCTAAGGAACACTGAAGCTTTCTTT. V gene TRBV7-2 combines with J gene TRBJ1-1; the D gene is possibly TRBD1 (6 bases). CDR3 length equals 17 residues. The germline CDR1 and CDR2 sequences are SGHTA and FQGNSA. Trimming took 5 bases from V and 1 from J, leaving 20 bases between them.

This sequence joins TRBV2 and TRBJ1-5; D unresolved. Germline V gives CDR1 SNHLY, CDR2 FYNNEI. V dropped 8 bases and J dropped 3 bases, with 23 bases sitting between them. The CDR3 contains 17 residues. CDR3 region: CASLPTEGSYDNQPQHF. The CDR3 DNA follows: TGTGCCAGCCTCCCAACCGAGGGCTCCTATGACAATCAGCCCCAGCATTTT.

This clonotype was counted a few times. A clone one base away is much larger, so this may be a read error. The chain carries TRBV19 and TRBJ1-5, with 9 positions matching TRBD1. Looked up from germline, CDR1 is LNHDA and CDR2 is SQIVND (reference sequence). V lost 4 bases, J lost 1 base, and 5 bases stayed unmatched. The CDR3 runs to 16 residues. CDR3 DNA sequence: TGTGCCAGTAGTACACAACAGGGGGCGAGCAATCAGCCCCAGCATTTT. Its protein product is CASSTQQGASNQPQHF. Full variable domain (rest looked up from reference TRBV19 and TRBJ1-5): DGGITQSPKYLFRKEGQNVTLSCEQNLNHDAMYWYRQDPGQGLRLIYYSQIVNDFQKGDIAEGYSVSREKKESFPLTVTSAQKNPTAFYLCASSTQQGASNQPQHFGDGTRLSIL.

The chain recombines TRBV5-1 with TRBJ1-2, with 9 nucleotides matching TRBD1. The CDR3 extends over 14 amino acids. V dropped 3 bases and J dropped 8; count of bases not matched to a gene: 8. CDR1 is SGHRS and CDR2 is YFSETQ in the germline V gene. DNA for the CDR3: TGCGCCAGCAGCTGGGGGACAGGGAATGACGGCTACACCTTC. This encodes CASSWGTGNDGYTF.

The chain joins TRBV10-2 to TRBJ2-7; D is undetermined. The CDR3 spans 13 residues. V was clipped by 4 bases and J by 6 bases, with 13 bases between them. Looked up from germline, CDR1 is WSHSY and CDR2 is SAAADI. The CDR3 loop is CASSVVSGSEQYF. CDR3 nucleotides: TGCGCCAGCAGTGTAGTATCGGGTTCCGAGCAGTACTTC.

This chain connects TRBV9 to TRBJ2-7; possibly TRBD2 for D (5 bases). TRBJ2-1 explains the end of the DNA better; the J call may be wrong. Per germline, CDR1 SGDLS and CDR2 YYNGEE. The CDR3 consists of 14 residues. This CDR3 reads CASSQADSYNEQFF. The CDR3 DNA follows: TGTGCCAGCAGCCAAGCGGACTCCTACAATGAGCAGTTCTTC.

The genes are TRBV2 and TRBJ2-6; D is possibly TRBD1 (8 bases). CDR1 SNHLY and CDR2 FYNNEI come from the germline V gene. The CDR3 runs 18 residues. V lost 7 bases to trimming and J lost 4 bases, with 23 bases between them. In nucleotides, the CDR3 is TGTGCCAGCAAAAAGCAGGGGGCGGGGGTAGGAGGGGCCAACGTCCTGACTTTC. This translates into CASKKQGAGVGGANVLTF.

J is TRBJ2-1 and V is TRBV20-1, with D tentatively TRBD2 (6 bases). Looked up from germline, CDR1 is DFQATT and CDR2 is SNEGSKA (reference sequence). The CDR3 runs to 14 residues. V lost 6 bases and J lost 6, with 18 bases in between. The CDR3 DNA reads as TGCAGTGCCACCGGGGGTTTTGGGGGCAATGAGCAGTTCTTC. Its translation is CSATGGFGGNEQFF.

V usage is TRBV5-1 and J usage is TRBJ2-6; D gene unclear. V lost 4 bases and J lost 1, with 9 bases in between. CDR1 SGHRS and CDR2 YFSETQ come from the germline V gene. This CDR3 is 15 amino acids long. The CDR3 region is CASSQDGSGANVLTF. For the CDR3, the DNA is TGCGCCAGCAGCCAGGACGGGTCTGGGGCCAACGTCCTGACTTTC.

This chain connects TRBV7-9 to TRBJ2-5; possibly TRBD2 for D (5 bases). CDR1 SEHNR and CDR2 FQNEAQ come from the germline V gene (reference sequence). CDR3 length: 19 residues. Trimming shortened V by 1 base and J by 4 bases, and 25 bases separated the two germline ends. CDR3 sequence: CASSLGANTGEPFLETQYF. The CDR3 nucleotides are TGTGCCAGCAGCTTAGGGGCGAACACCGGGGAGCCTTTCTTAGAGACCCAGTACTTC.